Shown below are 17 T cell receptor beta chains from a single sample sequenced in a study of regulatory T cells in long-lasting Graves disease. TCR beta libraries were built with iRepertoire HTBI primers and Arm-PCR of CDR3 regions. TCRdb independently ran MiXCR on the multiplex PCR reads; one entry per CDR3 protein. The repertoire includes a few hundred thousand distinct CDR3 sequences, roughly 23% of them detected once, and around 30% sits in the top ten. The sample's time point: persistent/refractory GD, antithyroid drugs over 5 years with positive TRAb. Researchers made the TCR library from RNA that was extracted from PBMCs. The material was peripheral blood mononuclear cells (PBMCs), obtained when the disease was refractory, from a patient treated with antithyroid drugs. The receptors come from a woman between 40 and 50 years old with Graves disease.

The gene calls are TRBV9 and TRBJ2-7, with 13 bases identical to TRBD2. Germline CDR1 is SGDLS and CDR2 is YYNGEE. CDR3 size: 16 residues. With V trimmed by 0 bases and J by 4 bases, 4 bases remained unmatched. The CDR3, as DNA: TGTGCCAGCAGCGTAGGGACTAGCGGGAGATTTTACGAGCAGTACTTC. Amino acid sequence: CASSVGTSGRFYEQYF.

The chain is built from TRBV11-3 and TRBJ2-3; D is undetermined. Germline-derived CDR1 and CDR2 are SGHNT and YENEEA. This CDR3 has 12 amino acids. V was shortened by 5 bases and J by 3 bases, with 6 bases between the two germline ends. The CDR3: CASSMGTDTQYF. In DNA form, the CDR3 reads TGTGCCAGCAGCATGGGGACAGATACGCAGTATTTT.

This clonotype has a handful of counts. V and J are TRBV6-5 and TRBJ2-7, with D perhaps assigned TRBD1 or TRBD2 (5 bases each). The CDR3 contains 15 residues. CDR1 and CDR2 (germline): MNHEY, SVGAGI. V dropped 4 bases and J dropped 6 bases, with 19 bases sitting between them. The CDR3, as DNA: TGTGCCAGCAGTTTTATCCCGGGACGGGCGCGCGAGCAGTACTTC. This sequence encodes CASSFIPGRAREQYF.

This clonotype has ten or more counts. The chain is built from TRBV2 and TRBJ1-1; D is unresolved. V lost 4 bases and J lost 8, with 5 bases in between. Per the germline V gene, CDR1 is SNHLY and CDR2 is FYNNEI. The CDR3 runs to 10 residues. In DNA form, the CDR3 reads TGTGCCAGCAGTGGGCCAGAAGCTTTCTTT. Its protein product is CASSGPEAFF. The full variable domain, completed using reference TRBV2 and TRBJ1-1, is EPEVTQTPSHQVTQMGQEVILRCVPISNHLYFYWYRQILGQKVEFLVSFYNNEISEKSEIFDDQFSVERPDGSNFTLKIRSTKLEDSAMYFCASSGPEAFFGQGTRLTVV.

This clonotype was counted at least ten times. V gene TRBV2 combines with J gene TRBJ2-7, with 10 positions matching TRBD2. CDR1 is SNHLY, CDR2 FYNNEI, per germline. Trimming cost V 6 bases and J 3 bases; bases outside gene matches: 8. This CDR3 spans 15 amino acids. CDR3 bases: TGTGCCAGCAGGCCGACTAGCGGGCACGACTACGAGCAGTACTTC. It encodes CASRPTSGHDYEQYF. The full variable domain, rest sourced from reference TRBV2 and TRBJ2-7, is EPEVTQTPSHQVTQMGQEVILRCVPISNHLYFYWYRQILGQKVEFLVSFYNNEISEKSEIFDDQFSVERPDGSNFTLKIRSTKLEDSAMYFCASRPTSGHDYEQYFGPGTRLTVT.

This clonotype came up many times. The V gene is TRBV10-3, the J gene TRBJ1-5; TRBD1 matches at 8 bases. The CDR3 length is 15 residues. With V trimmed by 0 bases and J by 7 bases, 5 bases remained unmatched. CDR1 is ENHRY, CDR2 SYGVKD, per germline. The CDR3 loop reads CAISESDRGTQPQHF. The CDR3, as DNA: TGTGCCATCAGTGAGTCTGACAGGGGAACACAGCCCCAGCATTTT.

In its sample, this clonotype was seen a few times. The V gene is TRBV7-9, the J gene TRBJ1-4; a possible D gene is TRBD1 (5 bases). Germline V gene data show CDR1 as SEHNR and CDR2 as FQNEAQ (reference sequence). The CDR3 extends over 16 amino acids. Trimming left V 3 bases short and J 2 bases short, with 13 bases between. The CDR3 sequence: CASSLPGVRTNEKLFF. The CDR3 bases are TGTGCCAGCAGCTTGCCGGGGGTTAGGACTAATGAAAAACTGTTTTTT.

This clonotype was counted many times. The genes are TRBV2 and TRBJ2-4; D gene uncertain. Germline assignment: CDR1 SNHLY and CDR2 FYNNEI. The CDR3 runs to 14 residues. V was shortened by 7 bases and J by 0 bases, with 10 bases between the two germline ends. This chain's CDR3 is CASKSDLAKNIQYF. CDR3 coding DNA: TGTGCCAGCAAGTCGGACCTAGCCAAAAACATTCAGTACTTC.

J is TRBJ2-1 and V is TRBV19; TRBD2 matches 11 bases. Germline V CDR1 and CDR2: LNHDA, SQIVND (reference sequence). The junction had 15 bases not matched to a gene; V was cut back by 5 bases and J by 9 bases. This CDR3 contains 17 residues. CDR3 sequence (DNA): TGTGCCAGTAGTCCCCACACGGGGCTAGCGGGAGGTATTGAGCAGTTCTTC. Translated: CASSPHTGLAGGIEQFF.

The J gene is TRBJ2-1, the V gene TRBV12-3 or TRBV12-4; 13 bases agree with TRBD2. The trim removed 11 bases at V and 8 bases at J, leaving 12 bases unmatched. The CDR3 sequence is 15 residues long. The CDR3 nucleotides read TGTGCCGGCAACCTACTAGCGGGAGGGAAGCATGAGCAGTTCTTC. Translation: CAGNLLAGGKHEQFF.

The table lists this clonotype with many counts. The genes are TRBV12-3 or TRBV12-4 and TRBJ1-4; D remains ambiguous. The CDR3 is 15 residues long. Trimming stripped 3 bases from V and 8 bases from J, with 16 bases between. CDR3 sequence reads: CASSFQSGPDEKLFF. The DNA for the CDR3 is TGTGCCAGCAGTTTTCAGTCCGGACCCGACGAAAAACTGTTTTTT.

The gene calls are TRBV20-1 and TRBJ2-5, with TRBD1 matching over 8 bases. Germline V lookup: CDR1 DFQATT, CDR2 SNEGSKA (reference sequence). The CDR3 is 15 residues long. V dropped 5 bases and J dropped 4; count of bases not matched to a gene: 12. This CDR3 reads CSAYGQGGSRETQYF. In nucleotides, the CDR3 is TGCAGTGCTTACGGACAGGGAGGTTCACGAGAGACCCAGTACTTC.

This clonotype came up a few times. The chain employs TRBV20-1 and TRBJ2-7; 11 bases are shared with TRBD2. CDR1 is DFQATT, CDR2 SNEGSKA, per germline (reference sequence). This CDR3 has 16 amino acids. With V trimmed by 6 bases and J by 3 bases, 13 bases remained unmatched. Here the CDR3 reads CSALRTVSGRVYEQYF. CDR3 in DNA: TGCAGTGCCCTTAGAACCGTTAGCGGGAGGGTCTACGAGCAGTACTTC.

There are many counts of this clonotype. This sequence joins TRBV2 and TRBJ2-5; 12 bases match TRBD2. The trim removed 5 bases at V and 5 bases at J, leaving 3 bases unmatched. The CDR3 has 14 residues. Germline assignment: CDR1 SNHLY and CDR2 FYNNEI. CDR3: CASSKTSGSETQYF. CDR3 DNA: TGTGCCAGCAGTAAGACTAGCGGGAGTGAGACCCAGTACTTC.

At least ten counts were recorded for this clonotype. The chain uses TRBV20-1 and TRBJ2-1; TRBD2 might be the D (5 bases). This CDR3 spans 13 amino acids. V dropped 6 bases and J dropped 9 bases, with 18 bases sitting between them. The V gene's germline CDR1 is DFQATT and CDR2 SNEGSKA (reference sequence). CDR3 in amino acids: CSALPGGGVEQFF. DNA of the CDR3: TGCAGTGCCCTCCCCGGAGGCGGAGTTGAGCAGTTCTTC.

This chain's CDR3 is CASSIDGDRRNQPQHF. In DNA form, the CDR3 reads TGTGCCAGTAGTATAGATGGGGACAGAAGAAATCAGCCCCAGCATTTT. The V and J genes are TRBV19 and TRBJ1-5; 7 nucleotides align to TRBD1. With 0 bases clipped from V and 4 bases from J, the junction kept 6 bases outside the gene matches. This CDR3 contains 16 residues. CDR1 and CDR2 from the germline V gene are LNHDA and SQIVND (reference sequence).

Only one count was recorded for this clonotype. The chain couples TRBV25-1 to TRBJ1-5; perhaps TRBD1 as D (5 bases). Between the trimmed V and J ends, which lost 5 bases and 1 base, there was a span of 21 bases. CDR3 length equals 18 residues. Looked up from germline, CDR1 is MGHDK and CDR2 is SYGVNS. The CDR3 coding sequence is TGTGCCAGCAGTTACATCTCAGGGCAAGGCTACAGCAATCAGCCCCAGCATTTT. Translating gives CASSYISGQGYSNQPQHF.